This T cell receptor beta chain was recovered during a study of neurological immune-mediated disorders. Findings and limits, study-wide: Phylogenetically, 18 of 34 multiple sclerosis patients' repertoires fell into one related-CDR3 cluster, a possible signature.

Per the germline V gene, CDR1 is LGHDT and CDR2 is YNNKEL (reference sequence). The CDR3 spans 15 residues. The V gene lost 1 base and the J gene lost 2 bases, with 12 bases spanning the gap. This clonotype was seen ten or more times. Its matching antigen is unknown. Synthesis of cDNA was carried out by template-switch 5'RACE. The reaction used 10-nucleotide random UMIs. TCRdb re-derived calls from the 5' RACE reads in MiXCR, one entry per CDR3 protein. The table lists 35,000 to 50,000 distinct CDR3 sequences, about 2.3% of them singletons. Material: PBMCs. The TCR sequence derives from a man aged 50 to 60 with multiple sclerosis. The chain has TRBV3-1 and TRBJ2-7; D remains unclear. The DNA for the CDR3 is TGTGCCAGCAGCCAAGTGGTAGGAAGTACCTACGAGCAGTACTTC. Its translation: CASSQVVGSTYEQYF.